This T cell receptor (beta chain) was captured in a study of blood T cell repertoires in COVID-19. About this clone itself: Different DNA sequences within this sample yield the same CDR3.

TCRdb's table, derived via immunoSEQ multiplex PCR, lists solely in-frame clones and lacks some. The data show about 200,000 clones, approximately 78% seen once. Input material: peripheral blood. The clonotype comes from an elderly woman with COVID-19, enrolled during active disease.

CDR3 nucleotide sequence: TGCGCCAGCAGCCCGGACAGTCTCTATGGCTACACCTTC. Translation: CASSPDSLYGYTF. The genes are TRBV5-1 and TRBJ1-2, with a weak D call TRBD1 (6 bases). CDR1 is SGHRS and CDR2 is YFSETQ in the germline V gene. V shed 4 bases and J shed 4 bases, with 11 bases lying between them. This CDR3 is 13 amino acids long.